These 17 T cell receptor beta chains were all obtained from the same sample, sequenced in a study of technical replicates of blood from several donors. Here immunoSEQ multiplex PCR was the method, and the copy in TCRdb shows in-frame clones only, minus some. The sample includes around 68,000 clones, 95% to 97% of them seen just once. Sample: T cells isolated from PBMCs. The receptors were sampled from a human donor in good health.

The chain links TRBV15 to TRBJ2-1; TRBD2 aligns across 10 bases. The V segment lost 0 bases and the J segment 9 bases; nucleotides outside the gene matches: 5. CDR1 is LNHNV, CDR2 YYDKDF, per germline (reference sequence). The CDR3 consists of 15 residues. The CDR3 sequence: CATSRDLAGEVEQFF. Here the CDR3 DNA reads TGTGCCACCAGCAGAGATCTAGCGGGAGAGGTTGAGCAGTTCTTC.

V is TRBV25-1 and J is TRBJ2-7, with D possibly TRBD1 on 6 matching bases. Germline V gene sequence: CDR1 MGHDK, CDR2 SYGVNS. CDR3 size: 14 residues. The V gene lost 6 bases and the J gene lost 6 bases, with 18 bases spanning the gap. This chain's CDR3 is CASRGAFLRSEQYF. For the CDR3, the DNA is TGTGCCAGCAGGGGGGCCTTCCTTAGGAGCGAGCAGTACTTC.

Points on this clone: Other DNA sequences in the same sample also yield this CDR3. The V gene is TRBV18, the J gene TRBJ2-5, with D unresolved. V lost 3 bases and J lost 5, with 7 bases in between. The CDR3 is 12 residues long. CDR1 and CDR2 from the germline V gene are KGHSH and LQKENI. The CDR3 region has the DNA TGTGCCAGCTCACCGCCTCGGGAGACCCAGTACTTC. It specifies CASSPPRETQYF.

The rearrangement uses TRBV6-5 and TRBJ2-3, with TRBD2 identical over 9 bases. Germline CDR1 is MNHEY and CDR2 is SVGAGI. Germline trimming cut 11 bases from V and 0 bases from J; bases unmatched to any gene: 6. The CDR3 loop spans 14 amino acids. This chain's CDR3 is CAASTSGSTDTQYF. Written as DNA, the CDR3 is TGTGCCGCTAGTACTAGCGGGAGCACAGATACGCAGTATTTT.

This chain connects TRBV11-2 to TRBJ2-7, with 10 positions matching TRBD2. Germline CDR1 is SGHAT and CDR2 is FQNNGV. The CDR3 extends over 14 amino acids. V trimming: 7 bases; J trimming: 1 base; junction bases outside the gene matches: 4. The DNA for the CDR3 is TGTGCCAGCATCGCTAGCGGGAGTTCCTACGAGCAGTACTTC. Encoded protein: CASIASGSSYEQYF.

The genes are TRBV9 and TRBJ2-1; 7 bases are a match to TRBD1. The J segment lost 3 bases and the V segment lost 0 bases, leaving 0 bases of the junction unmatched. There are 14 residues in the CDR3. The germline V gene encodes CDR1 SGDLS and CDR2 YYNGEE. The DNA of the CDR3 is TGTGCCAGCAGCGTAGGGGACAGCTACAATGAGCAGTTCTTC. Amino acid sequence: CASSVGDSYNEQFF.

V gene TRBV6-5 combines with J gene TRBJ2-7; D is perhaps TRBD2 (6 bases). CDR3 size: 12 residues. From germline, CDR1 is MNHEY and CDR2 SVGAGI. Trimming removed 8 bases at V and 3 bases at J, with 11 bases between. In DNA form, the CDR3 reads TGTGCCAGCCATGGGACTCACTACGAGCAGTACTTC. It specifies CASHGTHYEQYF.

This sequence joins TRBV11-2 and TRBJ2-7; D is ambiguous. Trimming left V 5 bases short and J 0 bases short, with 2 bases between. CDR3 size: 11 residues. In germline, CDR1 is SGHAT, CDR2 FQNNGV. The CDR3 DNA reads TGTGCCAGCAGCCGCTCCTACGAGCAGTACTTC. Its protein is CASSRSYEQYF.

The chain is built from TRBV19 and TRBJ1-5, with D possibly being TRBD1 (6 bases). This CDR3 has 12 residues. CDR1 and CDR2 (germline): LNHDA, SQIVND (reference sequence). Trimming stripped 5 bases from V and 10 bases from J, with 12 bases between. The CDR3 bases are TGTGCCAGTAGTGAAGGGGGTCATCCCCAGCATTTT. Protein: CASSEGGHPQHF.

V gene TRBV5-6 combines with J gene TRBJ1-1; D is undetermined. Trimming shortened V by 3 bases and J by 3 bases, and 9 bases separated the two germline ends. Germline CDR1 is SGHDT and CDR2 is YYEEEE. The length of the CDR3 is 13 residues. The CDR3 region is CASSSRAHTEAFF. The DNA for the CDR3 is TGTGCCAGCAGCTCGCGAGCGCACACTGAAGCTTTCTTT.

This chain links TRBV11-3 with TRBJ2-5; tentatively, D is TRBD2 (6 bases). The germline gives CDR1 SGHNT, CDR2 YENEEA. V was clipped by 5 bases and J by 4 bases, with 17 bases between them. This CDR3 comprises 15 residues. The DNA of the CDR3 is TGTGCCAGCAGCCCAGGCGACCCGGGAGTAGAGACCCAGTACTTC. Residues: CASSPGDPGVETQYF.

The rearrangement uses TRBV20-1 and TRBJ1-2; D is perhaps TRBD1 (6 bases). Germline CDR1 reads DFQATT; CDR2 reads SNEGSKA (reference sequence). The CDR3 runs to 9 residues. The CDR3 is CREGGGYTF. As DNA, the CDR3 is TGCAGAGAGGGGGGGGGCTACACCTTC.

V gene TRBV5-6 combines with J gene TRBJ1-4; 9 bases agree with TRBD1. Germline CDR1 and CDR2: SGHDT and YYEEEE. The CDR3 has 16 residues. V was clipped by 4 bases and J by 0 bases; unmatched bases: 4. The chain's CDR3 is CASSPDRGSTNEKLFF. The CDR3 DNA is TGTGCCAGCAGCCCTGACAGGGGGTCAACTAATGAAAAACTGTTTTTT.

Only one count was recorded for this clone. V is TRBV28 and J is TRBJ2-7; 8 bases fit TRBD1. Per the germline V gene, CDR1 is MDHEN and CDR2 is SYDVKM. This CDR3 is 13 amino acids long. V gave up 6 bases and J gave up 2 bases; unmatched junction bases: 3. CDR3 sequence (DNA): TGTGCCAGCAGGAAGGGACAGGCCTACGAGCAGTACTTC. Amino acid sequence: CASRKGQAYEQYF. The whole variable domain, remainder taken from reference TRBV28 and TRBJ2-7, is DVKVTQSSRYLVKRTGEKVFLECVQDMDHENMFWYRQDPGLGLRLIYFSYDVKMKEKGDIPEGYSVSREKKERFSLILESASTNQTSMYLCASRKGQAYEQYFGPGTRLTVT.

The rearrangement uses TRBV29-1 and TRBJ1-2; D remains ambiguous. The germline CDR1 and CDR2 sequences are SQVTM and ANQGSEA. V lost 8 bases and J 6 bases, leaving 4 bases between the germline ends. The length of the CDR3 is 8 residues. CDR3 in amino acids: CSQNGYTF. As DNA, the CDR3 is TGCAGCCAGAATGGCTACACCTTC.

The CDR3 loop is CASSQDLAGDTGELFF. The CDR3, as DNA: TGCGCCAGCAGCCAAGATCTAGCGGGAGACACCGGGGAGCTGTTTTTT. This rearrangement joins TRBV4-3 to TRBJ2-2; TRBD2 matches at 10 bases. This CDR3 has 16 residues. The V and J ends lost 0 bases and 3 bases, in that order; junction bases with no gene match: 1. The germline V gene has CDR1 LGHNA and CDR2 YSLEER.

This chain connects TRBV28 to TRBJ2-3; D may be TRBD2 (6 bases). V dropped 6 bases and J dropped 3 bases, with 16 bases sitting between them. The CDR3 is made up of 15 amino acids. The germline V gene encodes CDR1 MDHEN and CDR2 SYDVKM. DNA of the CDR3: TGTGCCAGCAGGGCGGGGTCTTGGGGGACAGATACGCAGTATTTT. Translated: CASRAGSWGTDTQYF. Full variable domain (remainder filled in from reference TRBV28 and TRBJ2-3): DVKVTQSSRYLVKRTGEKVFLECVQDMDHENMFWYRQDPGLGLRLIYFSYDVKMKEKGDIPEGYSVSREKKERFSLILESASTNQTSMYLCASRAGSWGTDTQYFGPGTRLTVL.